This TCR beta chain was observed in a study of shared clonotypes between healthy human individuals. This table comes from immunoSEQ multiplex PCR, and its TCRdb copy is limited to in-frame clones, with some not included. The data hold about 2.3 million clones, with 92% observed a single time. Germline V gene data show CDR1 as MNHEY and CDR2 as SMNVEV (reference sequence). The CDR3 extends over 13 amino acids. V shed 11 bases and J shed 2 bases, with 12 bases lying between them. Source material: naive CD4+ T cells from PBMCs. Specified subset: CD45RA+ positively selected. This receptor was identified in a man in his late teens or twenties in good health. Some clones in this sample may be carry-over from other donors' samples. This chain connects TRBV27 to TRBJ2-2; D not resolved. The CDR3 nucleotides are TGTGCCGTCTCCCCTGCTAACACCGGGGAGCTGTTTTTT. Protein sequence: CAVSPANTGELFF.